Described below is a single T cell receptor beta chain sequence and its context. Its antigen is still unknown. Trimming pared 7 bases from V and 2 bases from J, leaving 7 bases between. The CDR3 runs 13 residues. Germline values: CDR1 SGHRS, CDR2 YFSETQ. This sample is drawn from a study of cytomegalovirus exposure and HLA in healthy donors. PCR amplification relied on 60 Vbeta primers (plus 13 Jbeta primers). Libraries were prepared by immunoSEQ multiplex PCR; TCRdb keeps only in-frame clonotypes and omits some of them. The sample lists about 120,000 clones; less than 70% were seen once. Whereas donors were nominally healthy upon sampling, unrecorded immune exposures were probable. Study-level results: Later work showed greater clonal expansion in HLA-associated TCR beta chains than in equally common others. A later analysis reportedly found fewer N-insertions in an Asian-associated ancestry cluster than the roughly 680-donor mean. An assumption of roughly uniform sequencing depth across donors underlay the presence/absence analyses.

Sequencing was performed on PBMCs. This TCR was recovered from a woman aged 25 to 45 in good health and CMV-seronegative. V is TRBV5-1 and J is TRBJ2-6; D gene ambiguous. The CDR3 DNA reads as TGCGCCAGCCTCGAGGCTGGGGCCAACGTCCTGACTTTC. Encoded protein: CASLEAGANVLTF.